The sequence of this TCR beta chain was determined in a study of cytomegalovirus exposure and HLA in healthy donors. Study-wide points: Later genetic work tied a missense DCLRE1C variant to beta-chain V and J trimming. Available immune exposure information covered CMV serostatus only.

Primers included in the PCR were 60 Vbeta and 13 Jbeta primers. This table comes from immunoSEQ multiplex PCR, and its TCRdb copy is limited to in-frame clones, with some not included. This table has about 120,000 clones, roughly four fifths appearing once. When sampled, the donors appeared nominally healthy, though they likely had unrecorded immune exposures. Regarding this clone: Its antigen is still unknown.

This CDR3 region has 16 residues. The V end was cut by 0 bases, the J end by 6 bases, with 17 bases between. Per germline, CDR1 MGHRA and CDR2 YSYEKL. The clonotype originates from a woman aged 30 to 39 in good health and CMV-seropositive. The V gene is TRBV4-1, the J gene TRBJ1-2, with D perhaps matching TRBD1 (5 bases). Sequencing was performed on PBMCs. This CDR3 reads CASSQEGHGFSNGYTF. The CDR3 DNA follows: TGCGCCAGCAGCCAAGAAGGACACGGATTTAGCAATGGCTACACCTTC.